This passage covers 4 T cell receptor beta chains from one sample sequenced in a study of CD8 T cells in ankylosing spondylitis. One entry per CDR3 protein, called by TCRdb with MiXCR from the 5' RACE reads. The sample shows around 890,000 distinct CDR3 sequences, 10% to 15% of them seen only once. Antigens for these TCRs are unknown. Overall study findings and caveats: Typical of ankylosing spondylitis blood, it appeared, was a TCR beta motif of several highly homologous variants.

Sequencing was performed on blood, either unsorted or a sorted T cell fraction (not recorded which). These receptors all stem from a male donor with ankylosing spondylitis.

This chain joins TRBV6-2 or TRBV6-3 and TRBJ2-3; D gene uncertain. The germline V gene encodes CDR1 MNHEY and CDR2 SVGEGT. Trimming took off 9 bases at V and 2 bases at J, with 9 bases between the two ends. The CDR3 is 12 residues long. CDR3 DNA: TGTGCCAGTCCGGGCCCCACAGATACGCAGTATTTT. Encoded protein: CASPGPTDTQYF.

This clonotype was observed many times. CDR3 protein: CATQQGDGRTDTQYF. As DNA, the CDR3 is TGCGCCACCCAGCAAGGGGACGGCCGCACAGATACGCAGTATTTT. V usage is TRBV5-1 and J usage is TRBJ2-3; D assignment may be TRBD1 or TRBD2 (5 bases each). Trimming left V 9 bases short and J 1 base short, with 18 bases between. The germline gives CDR1 SGHRS, CDR2 YFSETQ. The CDR3 contains 15 residues.

The J gene is TRBJ2-3, the V gene TRBV29-1, with TRBD2 as a possible D gene (6 bases). CDR3 length: 13 residues. Germline loops: CDR1 SQVTM, CDR2 ANQGSEA. The V end lost 7 bases, the J end lost 2 bases, and 13 bases lay between the germline ends. In DNA, the CDR3 is TGCAGCGCCAAGGGACTTTACACAGATACGCAGTATTTT. This encodes CSAKGLYTDTQYF.

J is TRBJ2-7 and V is TRBV5-5; no definite D call. Between the trimmed V and J ends, which lost 1 base and 0 bases, there was a span of 14 bases. Germline V lookup: CDR1 SGHKS, CDR2 YYEKEE (reference sequence). CDR3 size: 16 residues. The CDR3 region has the DNA TGTGCCAGCAGCTTGTCGCAGTTCCCCCTCTCCTACGAGCAGTACTTC. Protein product: CASSLSQFPLSYEQYF.